This T cell receptor beta chain was sequenced during a study of vaccination and CD4 T cells after COVID-19. Study overall: Blood was drawn a median roughly 66 days post second dose, range 14 to 241.

TCRdb passed the PCR reads through MiXCR, listing each CDR3 protein once. Among roughly 20,000 distinct CDR3 sequences listed, 55% to 65% were seen once. Germline V lookup: CDR1 KGHSH, CDR2 LQKENI. J lost 7 bases, V lost 4 bases, and 11 bases had no gene match. The CDR3 sequence is 16 residues long. This sequence originates from a human donor who had recovered from COVID-19. This chain uses TRBV18 with TRBJ1-4, with 8 bases fitting TRBD1. Sequenced here: CD4+ T cells from blood, sampled before SARS-CoV-2 vaccination. In nucleotides, the CDR3 is TGTGCCAGCTCACTGACCTCGCAGGGGGCTAGTGAAAAACTGTTTTTT. Encoded protein: CASSLTSQGASEKLFF.